The source of this T cell receptor beta chain is a study of T-cell reconstitution after alpha-beta-depleted transplantation in children. It was with unique molecular identifiers that the TCRbeta library was prepared. TCRdb re-analysed the PCR reads in MiXCR, keeping a single row per CDR3 protein. The top ten hold approximately 38% of the sample, which has around 50,000 distinct CDR3 sequences, about 47% seen once. Overall study results and limits: The origin of high day-60 TCRbeta diversity in some patients lay in surviving recipient T cells and thymic progenitors. Approximately two months post-transplant, alpha-beta T cells reportedly originated from several hundred expanded graft clones. Once a year had passed after transplant, T-cell counts and diversity came mostly from newly produced T cells.

CDR3 length: 17 residues. With 3 bases removed from V and 0 bases from J, the gap between germline ends came to 17 bases. CDR1 is MNHNS, CDR2 SASEGT, per germline. Notes on this clonotype: Antigen: not known.

This specimen was peripheral blood, taken before TCRalphabeta/CD19-depleted stem cell transplant. This TCR was recovered from a boy younger than two with SCID, due to receive a stem cell transplant. The chain is built from TRBV6-1 and TRBJ1-1; D remains ambiguous. The CDR3, as DNA: TGTGCCAGCAGTGACGCCCCTTTTTGGGCCATGAACACTGAAGCTTTCTTT. It yields the protein CASSDAPFWAMNTEAFF.